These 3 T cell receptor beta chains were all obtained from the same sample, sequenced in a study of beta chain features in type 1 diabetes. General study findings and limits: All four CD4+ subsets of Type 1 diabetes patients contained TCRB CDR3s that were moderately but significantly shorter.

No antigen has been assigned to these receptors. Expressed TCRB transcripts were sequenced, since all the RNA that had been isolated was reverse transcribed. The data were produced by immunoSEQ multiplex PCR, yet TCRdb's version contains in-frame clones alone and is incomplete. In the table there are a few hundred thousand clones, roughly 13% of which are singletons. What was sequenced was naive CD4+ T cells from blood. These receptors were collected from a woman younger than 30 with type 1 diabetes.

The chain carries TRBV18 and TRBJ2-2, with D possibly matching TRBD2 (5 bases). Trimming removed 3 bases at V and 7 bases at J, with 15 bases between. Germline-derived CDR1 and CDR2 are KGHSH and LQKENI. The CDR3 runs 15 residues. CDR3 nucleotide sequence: TGTGCCAGCTCACCTGCGAGAGGGTATGACGGGGAGCTGTTTTTT. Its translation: CASSPARGYDGELFF.

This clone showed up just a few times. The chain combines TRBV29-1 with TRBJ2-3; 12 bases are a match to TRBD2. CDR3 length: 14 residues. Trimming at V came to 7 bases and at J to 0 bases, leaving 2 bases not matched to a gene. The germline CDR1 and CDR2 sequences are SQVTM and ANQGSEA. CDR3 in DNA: TGCAGCGGAGGGACTAGCGGGAGCACAGATACGCAGTATTTT. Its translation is CSGGTSGSTDTQYF.

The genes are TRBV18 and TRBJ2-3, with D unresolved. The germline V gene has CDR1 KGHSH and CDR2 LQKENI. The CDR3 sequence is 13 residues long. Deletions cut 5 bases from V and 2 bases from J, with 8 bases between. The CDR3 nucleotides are TGTGCCAGCTCATCAGGTTTCACAGATACGCAGTATTTT. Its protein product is CASSSGFTDTQYF.